These T cell receptor beta chains were read from a single sample in a study of shared clonotypes between healthy human individuals. Libraries were prepared by immunoSEQ multiplex PCR; TCRdb keeps only in-frame clonotypes and omits some of them. The sample includes about 1,500,000 clones, around 97% seen only once; the top ten take approximately 1.2%. Sequencing was done on a sample of naive CD4+ T cells sorted from blood. These receptor sequences come from a man aged 25 to 40 in good health. Each CDR3 is given with its conserved first and last residue. The D gene is left open where the match is weak. Size values are once, few and many counts, or a class for expanded clones, and some rows have none.

clone_size,v_call,d_call,j_call,cdr3_nt,cdr3_aa
once,TRBV18,TRBD2,TRBJ2-3,TGTGCCAGCTCAGCGCTTAGCGGGAGTTCAGATACGCAGTATTTT,CASSALSGSSDTQYF
-,TRBV5-1,TRBD2,TRBJ2-3,TGCGCCAGCAGCTTTAGCGGGAGAACAGATACGCAGTATTTT,CASSFSGRTDTQYF
few,TRBV9,-,TRBJ2-7,TGTGCCAGCAGCGTAGCTACCGGAGGTGGCCCCTACGAGCAGTACTTC,CASSVATGGGPYEQYF
-,TRBV7-9,-,TRBJ1-2,TGTGCCAGCAGCTTCGGGGATAACCATGGCTACACCTTC,CASSFGDNHGYTF
-,TRBV7-8,-,TRBJ2-1,TGTGCCAGCAGCTTAGAGGAGGACAGAAGCTATTACATGAATGAGCAGTTCTTC,CASSLEEDRSYYMNEQFF
-,TRBV7-2,TRBD2,TRBJ2-2,TGTGCCAGCAGCGCCAGCGGGAGGGGGGACACCGGGGAGCTGTTTTTT,CASSASGRGDTGELFF
-,TRBV7-6,-,TRBJ2-7,TGTGCCAGCAGCTTAGCGGCGGAGGCCTACGAGCAGTACTTC,CASSLAAEAYEQYF
-,TRBV9,TRBD1,TRBJ1-4,TGTGCCAGCGGACCGGGACAGGCAACTAATGAAAAACTGTTTTTT,CASGPGQATNEKLFF
-,TRBV5-8,-,TRBJ2-3,TGTGCCAGCAGCTTGCTTACGACCCACCTAAGCACAGATACGCAGTATTTT,CASSLLTTHLSTDTQYF
-,TRBV6-1,-,TRBJ2-3,TGTGCCAGCAGGCTAACAGGCCCAGATACGCAGTATTTT,CASRLTGPDTQYF
-,TRBV28,-,TRBJ2-3,TGTGCCAGCAGTTTAGGGGCAAGGGACTTCTACACAGATACGCAGTATTTT,CASSLGARDFYTDTQYF
-,TRBV6-6,TRBD2,TRBJ2-1,TGTGCCAGCATAGGGACTAGCGGGAGGAGGGAACAGTTCTTC,CASIGTSGRREQFF
-,TRBV11-2,-,TRBJ2-7,TGTGCCAGCAGCTTAGAGAGTGGGGTGCCCTACGAGCAGTACTTC,CASSLESGVPYEQYF
-,TRBV18,-,TRBJ2-7,TGTGCCAGCTCACCACTGGACAAGGCCTACGAGCAGTACTTC,CASSPLDKAYEQYF
few,TRBV7-3,-,TRBJ2-3,TGTGCCAGCAGCTTAAGGGCCGGGCTAGGAGATACGCAGTATTTT,CASSLRAGLGDTQYF
-,TRBV19,TRBD2,TRBJ2-7,TGTGCCAGTAGTAGATCGGGACTAGCAGCCTACGAGCAGTACTTC,CASSRSGLAAYEQYF
-,TRBV9,TRBD2,TRBJ2-2,TGTGCCAGCAGCATCGGACTAGCGGGAGGTGGGAACACCGGGGAGCTGTTTTTT,CASSIGLAGGGNTGELFF
-,TRBV30,-,TRBJ2-5,TGTGCCTGTCAAAAAGGGGGGATCCAAGAGACCCAGTACTTC,CACQKGGIQETQYF
-,TRBV7-9,-,TRBJ1-5,TGTGCCAGCAGCTTTAGTCAGGGGCAGCCCCAGCATTTT,CASSFSQGQPQHF
-,TRBV28,-,TRBJ1-5,TGTGCCAGCAGTCCCCTGGGGGGCAGCAATCAGCCCCAGCATTTT,CASSPLGGSNQPQHF
-,TRBV5-1,-,TRBJ1-5,TGCGCCAGCAGCCTAGAGATTCAGCCCCAGCATTTT,CASSLEIQPQHF
-,TRBV7-3,TRBD2,TRBJ2-7,TGTGCCAGCAGCTTGCTAGCGGGCAGTTACGAGCAGTACTTC,CASSLLAGSYEQYF
-,TRBV6-1,TRBD1,TRBJ1-5,TGTGCCAGCAGTGGAAGGGACAGGGGCAATCAGCCCCAGCATTTT,CASSGRDRGNQPQHF
-,TRBV6-6,TRBD1,TRBJ1-4,TGTGCCAGCAGTTACAAAGGGACAGGGGGTGAAAAACTGTTTTTT,CASSYKGTGGEKLFF
once,TRBV14,-,TRBJ1-1,TGTGCCAGCAGCCACCCAGTAATGAACACTGAAGCTTTCTTT,CASSHPVMNTEAFF
-,TRBV5-1,-,TRBJ2-1,TGCGCCAGCAGCTTAGGAGGGGGCTACAATGAGCAGTTCTTC,CASSLGGGYNEQFF
-,TRBV9,-,TRBJ2-4,TGTGCCAGCAGCGTAGTGGGGGGAAACATTCAGTACTTC,CASSVVGGNIQYF
-,TRBV7-2,-,TRBJ2-1,TGTGCCAGCAGCTTCGGCTACAATGAGCAGTTCTTC,CASSFGYNEQFF
-,TRBV19,TRBD1,TRBJ1-5,TGTGCCAGTAGTATGGGGACAGGCTATAGCAATCAGCCCCAGCATTTT,CASSMGTGYSNQPQHF
-,TRBV12-5,-,TRBJ2-2,TGTGCTAGTACCCGACAGAACACCGGGGAGCTGTTTTTT,CASTRQNTGELFF
-,TRBV10-1,-,TRBJ2-7,TGCGCCAGCAGTGAGCAGGGGATGGACGAGCAGTACTTC,CASSEQGMDEQYF